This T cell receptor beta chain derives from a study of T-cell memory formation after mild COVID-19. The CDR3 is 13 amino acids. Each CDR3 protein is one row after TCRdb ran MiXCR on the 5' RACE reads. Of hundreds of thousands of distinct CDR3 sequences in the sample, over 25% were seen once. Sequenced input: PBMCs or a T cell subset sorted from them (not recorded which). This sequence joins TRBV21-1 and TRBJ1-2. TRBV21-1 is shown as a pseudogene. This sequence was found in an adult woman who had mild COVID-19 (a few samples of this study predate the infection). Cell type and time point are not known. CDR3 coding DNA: TGTGCCAGCAGCAAAGGAGGGAGTGATGGCTACACCTTC. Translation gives CASSKGGSDGYTF.